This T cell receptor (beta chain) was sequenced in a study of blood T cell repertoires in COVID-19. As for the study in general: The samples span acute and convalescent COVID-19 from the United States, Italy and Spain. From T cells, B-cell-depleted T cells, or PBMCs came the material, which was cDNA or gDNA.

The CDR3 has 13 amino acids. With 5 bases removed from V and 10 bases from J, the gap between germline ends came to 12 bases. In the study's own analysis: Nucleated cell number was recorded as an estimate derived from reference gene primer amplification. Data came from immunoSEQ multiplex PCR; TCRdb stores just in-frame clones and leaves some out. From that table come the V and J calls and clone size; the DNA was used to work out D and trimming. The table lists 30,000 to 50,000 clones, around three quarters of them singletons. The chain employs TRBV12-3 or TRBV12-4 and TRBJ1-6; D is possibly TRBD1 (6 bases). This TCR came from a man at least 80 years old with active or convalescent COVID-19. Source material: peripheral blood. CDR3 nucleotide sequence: TGTGCCAGCAGTCCAGGGGTATGGTCACCCCTCCACTTT. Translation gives CASSPGVWSPLHF.